This TCR beta chain was identified during a study of blood T cell repertoires in COVID-19. Background on the study: Symptom resolution, clearance, or two negative PCRs marked the recovered donors of Cohort 3. PBMCs, B-cell-depleted T cells, or T cells were the source of the cDNA or gDNA that made up the material.

Everyone who took part was roughly 18 to 89 years old, and they came from over 20 US areas. V shed 3 bases, J shed 7 bases, and the junction held 3 bases outside the gene matches. The CDR3 length is 14 residues. Germline V gene data show CDR1 as KGHSH and CDR2 as LQKENI. The repertoire was sequenced with immunoSEQ multiplex PCR; TCRdb's copy has only in-frame clones and lacks some. The repertoire holds about 150,000 clones, with roughly 78% as singletons. This chain connects TRBV18 to TRBJ1-2; 12 bases line up with TRBD1. Sequenced sample: PBMCs or T cells enriched from blood (not recorded which). The receptor was derived from a woman aged 70-85 years in a cohort exposed to, infected with or recovered from COVID-19 (not recorded which). The CDR3 spells CASSPGQGASGYTF. The CDR3 DNA reads as TGTGCCAGCTCACCGGGACAGGGGGCGTCTGGCTACACCTTC.